This T cell receptor beta chain was captured in a study of cytomegalovirus exposure and HLA in healthy donors. Study results and caveats: At a 0.05 false discovery rate, a later analysis found about 17,000 TCR beta sequences to be associated with HLA alleles. A later analysis revealed that TCR association rates differed between HLA loci, peaking at DRB1 and bottoming out at HLA-C. Donors belonging to an Asian-associated ancestry cluster reportedly showed fewer N-insertions in productive TCRs than the approximately 640-donor mean, according to what a later analysis found.

This CDR3 has 15 amino acids. V was shortened by 3 bases and J by 9 bases, with 21 bases between the two germline ends. CDR1 and CDR2 from the germline V gene are LNHDA and SQIVND (reference sequence). Researchers ran the PCR with 60 Vbeta and 13 Jbeta primers. Repertoires were generated with immunoSEQ multiplex PCR, while TCRdb's copy carries only in-frame clones and drops some. The data show around 150,000 clones, and the top ten clones hold 1% to 1.5%. Comments on this clone: Its antigen is undetermined.

This chain joins TRBV19 and TRBJ2-7; maybe TRBD1 (6 bases). Sample: PBMCs. The receptor was derived from a woman aged 55-70 years in good health and CMV-seronegative. The CDR3 DNA reads as TGTGCCAGTAGTATTGGCGGCACGAACCTCAGGGGGCAGTACTTC. Amino acid sequence: CASSIGGTNLRGQYF.